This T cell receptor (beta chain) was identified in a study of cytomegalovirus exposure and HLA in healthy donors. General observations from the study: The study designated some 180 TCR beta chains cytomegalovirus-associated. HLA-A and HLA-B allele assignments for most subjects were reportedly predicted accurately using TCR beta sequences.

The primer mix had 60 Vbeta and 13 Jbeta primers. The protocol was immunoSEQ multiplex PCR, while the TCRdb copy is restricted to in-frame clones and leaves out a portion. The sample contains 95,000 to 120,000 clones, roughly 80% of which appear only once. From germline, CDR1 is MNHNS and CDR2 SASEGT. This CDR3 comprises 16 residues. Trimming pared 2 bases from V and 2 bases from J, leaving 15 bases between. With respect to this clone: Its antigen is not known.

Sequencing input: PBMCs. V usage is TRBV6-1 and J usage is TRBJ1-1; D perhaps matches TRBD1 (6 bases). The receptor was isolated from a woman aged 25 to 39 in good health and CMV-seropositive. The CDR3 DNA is TGTGCCAGCAGTGAACCCCGGACAGCTGTAAACACTGAAGCTTTCTTT. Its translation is CASSEPRTAVNTEAFF.